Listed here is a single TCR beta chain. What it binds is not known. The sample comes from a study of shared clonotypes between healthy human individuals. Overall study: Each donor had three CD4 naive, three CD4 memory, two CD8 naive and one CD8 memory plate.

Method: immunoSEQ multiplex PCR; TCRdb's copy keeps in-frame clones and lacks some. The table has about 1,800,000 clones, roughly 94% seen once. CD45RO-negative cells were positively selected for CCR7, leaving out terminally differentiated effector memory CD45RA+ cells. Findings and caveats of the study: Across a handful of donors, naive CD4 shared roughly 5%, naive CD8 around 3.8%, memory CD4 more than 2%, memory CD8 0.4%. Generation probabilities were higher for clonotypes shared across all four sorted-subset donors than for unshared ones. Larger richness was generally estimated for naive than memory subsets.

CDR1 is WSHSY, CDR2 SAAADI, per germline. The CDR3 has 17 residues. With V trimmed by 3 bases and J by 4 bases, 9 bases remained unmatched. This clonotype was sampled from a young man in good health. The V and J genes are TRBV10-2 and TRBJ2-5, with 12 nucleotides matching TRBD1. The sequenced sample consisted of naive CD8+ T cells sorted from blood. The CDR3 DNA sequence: TGCGCCAGCAGTGATGAGGGGGACAGGGGGCAATCAGAGACCCAGTACTTC. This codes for CASSDEGDRGQSETQYF.